This TCR beta chain is drawn from a study of blood T cell repertoires in COVID-19. As for the study in general: Sites across the United States, Italy and Spain contributed samples from acute and convalescent COVID-19. T cells, B-cell-depleted T cells, or PBMCs supplied cDNA or gDNA.

This CDR3 is 14 amino acids long. The germline V gene encodes CDR1 GTSNPN and CDR2 SVGIG (reference sequence). With 2 bases removed from V and 4 bases from J, the gap between germline ends came to 14 bases. Clinical histories supplied by participants themselves formed the basis of cohort assignment. Recovery meant two consecutive negative NP/OP PCR tests, professional clearance, or resolved symptoms. The method was immunoSEQ multiplex PCR; TCRdb's version includes in-frame clones alone and lacks a portion of them. The sample holds under 200,000 clones; about four fifths are singletons and the top ten take about 3.4%.

The TCR comes from a woman aged 60-70 years who had recovered from COVID-19. The chain is built from TRBV30 and TRBJ1-1, with D maybe TRBD1 (6 bases). Sequenced input: PBMCs or T cells enriched from blood (not recorded which). CDR3 bases: TGTGCCTGGAGTCTGGGGGGGCTAGGCACTGAAGCTTTCTTT. This translates into CAWSLGGLGTEAFF.